Below, 21 T cell receptor beta chains from the same sample are listed, as sequenced in a study of T cells in Graves' hyperthyroidism and ophthalmopathy. Amplification of TCR beta CDR3 regions was performed using RNA transcripts as template. The TCR CDR3 first-round RT-PCR relied on the HTBI primer set. TCRdb re-called the multiplex PCR reads through MiXCR, storing one row per CDR3 protein. The profile covers 350,000 to 500,000 distinct CDR3 sequences, with roughly an eighth appearing a single time and approximately 5.8% taken by the ten largest. Input material: blood. Receptors were obtained from a woman under 30 with Graves' hyperthyroidism.

This clonotype showed up many times. The rearrangement joins TRBV6-1 to TRBJ2-7; possibly TRBD1 for D (6 bases). The CDR3 runs 13 residues. V lost 6 bases to trimming and J lost 4 bases, with 13 bases between them. In germline, CDR1 is MNHNS, CDR2 SASEGT. CDR3 in amino acids: CASRPGTLYEQYF. Written as DNA, the CDR3 is TGTGCCAGCAGACCCGGGACACTGTACGAGCAGTACTTC.

This sequence joins TRBV6-2 or TRBV6-3 and TRBJ2-5; 8 bases agree with TRBD1. Germline-derived CDR1 and CDR2 are MNHEY and SVGEGT. J was trimmed by 1 base and V by 8 bases; bases with no gene match: 15. The CDR3 runs to 17 residues. CDR3 amino acids: CASRGWGTGAFQETQYF. CDR3 bases: TGTGCCAGCCGAGGCTGGGGGACAGGAGCCTTCCAAGAGACCCAGTACTTC.

The rearrangement links TRBV28 to TRBJ2-7; perhaps TRBD1 as D (8 bases). The CDR3 sequence is 14 residues long. In germline, CDR1 is MDHEN, CDR2 SYDVKM. Trimming took 8 bases from V and 4 from J, leaving 18 bases between them. The CDR3 loop is CASGTYRGGYEQYF. DNA for the CDR3: TGTGCCAGCGGTACTTACAGGGGGGGGTACGAGCAGTACTTC.

This clonotype has ten or more counts. The rearrangement joins TRBV6-5 to TRBJ2-1; 9 positions match TRBD2. The length of the CDR3 is 15 residues. The V gene end was trimmed by 0 bases and the J gene end by 9 bases; junction bases not matched to a gene: 6. Germline V lookup: CDR1 MNHEY, CDR2 SVGAGI. The chain's CDR3 is CASSYSGTSWGEQFF. CDR3 bases: TGTGCCAGCAGTTACTCGGGGACTAGCTGGGGTGAGCAGTTCTTC.

This clonotype was recorded many times. CDR3 DNA: TGCAGTGCACACGGACTAGTGAACGCCAAAAACATTCAGTACTTC. Its protein product is CSAHGLVNAKNIQYF. The chain combines TRBV20-1 with TRBJ2-4; 7 nucleotides line up with TRBD2. The CDR3 sequence is 15 residues long. V lost 6 bases to trimming and J lost 1 base; unmatched junction nucleotides: 9. Germline lookup yields CDR1 DFQATT and CDR2 SNEGSKA (reference sequence).

This clonotype showed up just a few times. A much larger clone lies one base from this, so it may be a read error. The J gene is TRBJ2-7, the V gene TRBV6-9, with 7 positions matching TRBD1. Germline-derived CDR1 and CDR2 are MNHGY and SVAAGI. CDR3 size: 17 residues. CDR3 sequence (DNA): TGTGCCGGCAGTTACCCACGCCCGGGACAGATATCCTACGAGCAGTACTTC. It translates to CAGSYPRPGQISYEQYF.

The rearrangement uses TRBV10-2 and TRBJ2-7, with 7 bases fitting TRBD1. Trimming cost V 6 bases and J 0 bases; bases outside gene matches: 8. CDR3 length: 15 amino acids. CDR1 WSHSY and CDR2 SAAADI come from the germline V gene. The CDR3 coding sequence is TGCGCCAGCAGAATACAGGGGCTCACCTCCTACGAGCAGTACTTC. As protein: CASRIQGLTSYEQYF.

The V gene is TRBV12-3 or TRBV12-4, the J gene TRBJ2-2; maybe TRBD2 (6 bases). Trimming cost V 3 bases and J 5 bases, with 13 bases left between them. The CDR3 contains 15 residues. CDR3 in DNA: TGTGCCAGCAGTTTTAAACCCGGACTAACCGGGGAGCTGTTTTTT. Its translation is CASSFKPGLTGELFF.

This chain links TRBV9 with TRBJ1-2; D remains ambiguous. Germline V gene data show CDR1 as SGDLS and CDR2 as YYNGEE. CDR3 length equals 18 residues. Trimming shortened V by 4 bases and J by 0 bases, and 22 bases separated the two germline ends. The CDR3 DNA follows: TGTGCCAGCAGCATATGGGCCGACGCGCCCCTAGCTAACTATGGCTACACCTTC. This translates into CASSIWADAPLANYGYTF. Using reference TRBV9 and TRBJ1-2 for the parts outside the CDR3, the full variable domain is DSGVTQTPKHLITATGQRVTLRCSPRSGDLSVYWYQQSLDQGLQFLIQYYNGEERAKGNILERFSAQQFPDLHSELNLSSLELGDSALYFCASSIWADAPLANYGYTFGSGTRLTVV.

This clonotype was seen more than once but under ten times. The V and J genes are TRBV6-1 and TRBJ2-7, with D maybe TRBD1 (5 bases). This CDR3 has 13 amino acids. CDR1 and CDR2 from the germline V gene are MNHNS and SASEGT. V gave up 6 bases and J gave up 3 bases, with 12 bases separating them. CDR3 sequence reads: CASRWQGSYEQYF. The CDR3 nucleotides read TGTGCCAGCAGATGGCAGGGAAGCTACGAGCAGTACTTC.

The table lists this clonotype with many counts. The chain has TRBV27 and TRBJ1-2; D not resolved. This CDR3 spans 15 amino acids. Germline V gene lookup returns CDR1 MNHEY and CDR2 SMNVEV (reference sequence). The V end lost 2 bases, the J end lost 5 bases, and 15 bases lay between the germline ends. The CDR3 sequence: CASSLTTEPLYGYTF. For the CDR3, the DNA is TGTGCCAGCAGTTTAACAACGGAACCGCTATATGGCTACACCTTC.

This chain connects TRBV14 to TRBJ2-7; TRBD2 aligns across 7 bases. The J call could be wrong; TRBJ2-1 is a better fit for the DNA end. Looked up from germline, CDR1 is SGHDN and CDR2 is FVKESK. This CDR3 contains 17 residues. CDR3 in amino acids: CASSQRVASAGWYEQFF. In DNA form, the CDR3 reads TGTGCCAGCAGCCAAAGAGTAGCTTCAGCGGGATGGTACGAGCAGTTCTTC.

Of note for this clonotype: This may be a read error: a much more frequent sequence differs by one nucleotide. The chain carries TRBV6-5 and TRBJ2-3; 8 bases align to TRBD1. Germline values: CDR1 MNHEY, CDR2 SVGAGI. CDR3 length: 18 residues. The CDR3: CASSTTPLTGEKIDTQCF. CDR3 in DNA: TGTGCCAGCAGTACTACGCCCCTGACAGGGGAAAAAATAGATACGCAGTGTTTT.

This clonotype was seen many times. This chain's CDR3 is CAWSPPWANEQFF. CDR3 coding DNA: TGTGCCTGGAGTCCCCCCTGGGCCAATGAGCAGTTCTTC. This chain uses TRBV30 with TRBJ2-1; D is unresolved. The CDR3 spans 13 residues. Trimming pared 2 bases from V and 6 bases from J, leaving 11 bases between. Germline-derived CDR1 and CDR2 are GTSNPN and SVGIG (reference sequence).

The chain joins TRBV19 to TRBJ2-1, with 8 nucleotides matching TRBD2. The CDR3 is 16 amino acids. Germline CDR1 is LNHDA and CDR2 is SQIVND (reference sequence). J lost 3 bases, V lost 5 bases, and 9 bases had no gene match. As DNA, the CDR3 is TGTGCCAGTAGTGGTGGAGCGGGAGATATCTACAATGAGCAGTTCTTC. This sequence encodes CASSGGAGDIYNEQFF.

This clonotype was picked up many times. V usage is TRBV2 and J usage is TRBJ2-7; the match to TRBD1 covers 8 bases. Trimming removed 1 base from V and 6 bases from J; junction bases left unmatched: 5. The CDR3 is 14 residues long. Germline V gene data show CDR1 as SNHLY and CDR2 as FYNNEI. Written as DNA, the CDR3 is TGTGCCAGCAGTGAAGGGACGACAGGGGTCGAGCAGTACTTC. Protein: CASSEGTTGVEQYF. Supplemented by reference TRBV2 and TRBJ2-7, the full variable domain reads EPEVTQTPSHQVTQMGQEVILRCVPISNHLYFYWYRQILGQKVEFLVSFYNNEISEKSEIFDDQFSVERPDGSNFTLKIRSTKLEDSAMYFCASSEGTTGVEQYFGPGTRLTVT.

This clonotype was observed once. The rearrangement links TRBV5-1 to TRBJ2-1; TRBD2 aligns across 12 bases. V shed 4 bases, J shed 7 bases, and the junction held 9 bases outside the gene matches. This CDR3 region has 16 residues. Germline CDR1 and CDR2: SGHRS and YFSETQ. CDR3 region: CASSIWTSGMGNEQFF. The CDR3, as DNA: TGCGCCAGCAGCATCTGGACTAGCGGGATGGGTAATGAGCAGTTCTTC.

The chain combines TRBV7-9 with TRBJ2-1; 10 bases are shared with TRBD2. Germline V gene sequence: CDR1 SEHNR, CDR2 FQNEAQ (reference sequence). The CDR3 is 18 residues long. The V and J ends lost 5 bases and 4 bases, in that order; junction bases with no gene match: 14. This CDR3 is CASSPHPKGLAVYNEQFF. CDR3 DNA sequence: TGTGCCAGCAGCCCCCACCCCAAAGGACTAGCGGTTTACAATGAGCAGTTCTTC.

This chain connects TRBV12-5 to TRBJ2-2, with no clear D. The germline V and J ends were trimmed by 0 bases and 5 bases, with 4 bases remaining between them. Germline CDR1 and CDR2: LGHNT and FRNRAP. CDR3 length: 13 amino acids. The CDR3 protein is CASGLVITGELFF. CDR3 nucleotides: TGTGCTAGTGGTTTGGTTATTACCGGGGAGCTGTTTTTT.

V and J are TRBV7-9 and TRBJ2-3, with D unclear. The ends were cut back, 4 bases at V and 1 base at J, with 15 bases in the middle. This CDR3 is 16 amino acids long. Germline V CDR1 and CDR2: SEHNR, FQNEAQ (reference sequence). CDR3 sequence reads: CASSSGPNSGTDTQYF. The CDR3 region has the DNA TGTGCCAGCAGCTCCGGGCCCAACTCGGGCACAGATACGCAGTATTTT.

This clonotype was seen ten or more times. The J gene is TRBJ2-2, the V gene TRBV11-2, with D perhaps TRBD2 (5 bases). This CDR3 has 15 residues. Per the germline V gene, CDR1 is SGHAT and CDR2 is FQNNGV. Trimming removed 0 bases at V and 3 bases at J, with 8 bases between. CDR3 sequence: CASSLEPGYTGELFF. In nucleotides, the CDR3 is TGTGCCAGCAGCTTAGAGCCGGGGTACACCGGGGAGCTGTTTTTT.